Each of the 7 T cell receptor beta chains below was sequenced from the same sample in a study of T cell responses to AZD1222 COVID-19 vaccine. Generated by immunoSEQ multiplex PCR, the TCRdb table keeps only in-frame clones and is missing some. Of around 260,000 clones listed, 85% to 95% were seen once; the top ten hold 0.55%. This specimen was peripheral blood, taken on day 0 of AZD1222 vaccination. These receptor sequences come from an adult in good health.

The genes are TRBV28 and TRBJ1-6; D gene ambiguous. The CDR3 spans 14 residues. Germline V gene lookup returns CDR1 MDHEN and CDR2 SYDVKM. The germline V and J ends were trimmed by 2 bases and 8 bases, with 10 bases remaining between them. CDR3 bases: TGTGCCAGCAGTTTAGGGCCAGGTTATTCACCCCTCCACTTT. This translates into CASSLGPGYSPLHF.

V and J are TRBV28 and TRBJ1-2, with D tentatively TRBD1 (5 bases). This CDR3 spans 12 amino acids. With 3 bases removed from V and 6 bases from J, the gap between germline ends came to 8 bases. Germline V gene lookup returns CDR1 MDHEN and CDR2 SYDVKM. The CDR3 loop is CASSLGPNGYTF. DNA of the CDR3: TGTGCCAGCAGTTTGGGACCCAATGGCTACACCTTC.

This chain uses TRBV19 with TRBJ2-7, with D perhaps given as TRBD1 or TRBD2 (5 bases each). The CDR3 is 14 residues long. The V gene lost 6 bases and the J gene lost 3 bases, with 15 bases spanning the gap. CDR1 is LNHDA, CDR2 SQIVND, per germline (reference sequence). The DNA for the CDR3 is TGTGCCAGTAGCATGGGACCGAACTTCTACGAGCAGTACTTC. Protein sequence: CASSMGPNFYEQYF.

CDR3: CASSQDRDGEQYF. As DNA, the CDR3 is TGTGCCAGCAGTCAGGACAGGGACGGCGAGCAGTACTTC. The rearrangement uses TRBV2 and TRBJ2-7; 8 nucleotides line up with TRBD1. The CDR3 is made up of 13 amino acids. Germline assignment: CDR1 SNHLY and CDR2 FYNNEI. J was trimmed by 6 bases and V by 5 bases; bases with no gene match: 6.

With regard to this clone: The sample carries other DNA sequences with the same CDR3. The V and J genes are TRBV5-1 and TRBJ1-2; TRBD1 matches 8 bases. V shed 0 bases, J shed 2 bases, and the junction held 0 bases outside the gene matches. This CDR3 comprises 14 residues. Germline V gives CDR1 SGHRS, CDR2 YFSETQ. CDR3 in DNA: TGCGCCAGCAGCTTGGGACAGGGGAACTATGGCTACACCTTC. Amino acids: CASSLGQGNYGYTF.

The rearrangement joins TRBV18 to TRBJ1-5; D possibly corresponds to TRBD1 (5 bases). Germline values: CDR1 KGHSH, CDR2 LQKENI. The CDR3 has 16 residues. Trimming cost V 3 bases and J 2 bases, with 14 bases left between them. The CDR3 region is CASSPVNSGGNQPQHF. In DNA form, the CDR3 reads TGTGCCAGCTCACCCGTTAATTCGGGGGGCAATCAGCCCCAGCATTTT. The full variable domain, in which reference TRBV18 and TRBJ1-5 provide the parts outside the CDR3, is NAGVMQNPRHLVRRRGQEARLRCSPMKGHSHVYWYRQLPEEGLKFMVYLQKENIIDESGMPKERFSAEFPKEGPSILRIQQVVRGDSAAYFCASSPVNSGGNQPQHFGDGTRLSIL.

This chain joins TRBV2 and TRBJ2-3; TRBD2 aligns across 12 bases. V lost 7 bases and J lost 2; bases outside the gene matches: 4. The CDR3 totals 15 residues. Germline CDR1 SNHLY, CDR2 FYNNEI. DNA of the CDR3: TGTGCCAGCAAACTAGCGGGGGGCAACACAGATACGCAGTATTTT. Translation: CASKLAGGNTDTQYF.